The next 22 T cell receptor beta chains were all read from a single sample in a study of post-analysis software for immune sequencing data. Their antigens are not known. Overall study findings and caveats: Roughly 5 TRBV segments, TRBV5-6, TRBV5-1 and TRBV20-1 among them, were found more frequent in patients than controls.

Every TCR beta cDNA library bore unique molecular identifiers. A single record per CDR3 protein comes from TCRdb applying MiXCR to the PCR reads. The table shows hundreds of thousands of distinct CDR3 sequences, with approximately 46% occurring only once. The sequenced sample was blood. The receptors derive from a girl aged 10-17 years with multiple sclerosis.

This clonotype was counted a few times. This chain connects TRBV5-1 to TRBJ1-1, with TRBD1 matching over 9 bases. Germline V gene sequence: CDR1 SGHRS, CDR2 YFSETQ. The CDR3 sequence is 15 residues long. The trim removed 4 bases at V and 1 base at J, leaving 5 bases unmatched. Here the CDR3 DNA reads TGCGCCAGCAGCGGGGACAGGGCGGCGAACACTGAAGCTTTCTTT. Translating gives CASSGDRAANTEAFF. Full variable domain (missing parts from reference TRBV5-1 and TRBJ1-1): KAGVTQTPRYLIKTRGQQVTLSCSPISGHRSVSWYQQTPGQGLQFLFEYFSETQRNKGNFPGRFSGRQFSNSRSEMNVSTLELGDSALYLCASSGDRAANTEAFFGQGTRLTVV.

The rearrangement links TRBV9 to TRBJ2-1; 7 bases agree with TRBD1. The J segment lost 7 bases and the V segment lost 0 bases, leaving 16 bases of the junction unmatched. Germline CDR1 is SGDLS and CDR2 is YYNGEE. CDR3 length: 18 amino acids. The CDR3 DNA follows: TGTGCCAGCAGCGTAGGGGTGGAGGTGGGACAGACGAGGAATGAGCAGTTCTTC. It translates to CASSVGVEVGQTRNEQFF.

The chain carries TRBV7-2 and TRBJ1-2; D gene unclear. This CDR3 has 15 amino acids. The V end lost 1 base, the J end lost 2 bases, and 11 bases lay between the germline ends. CDR1 and CDR2 from the germline V gene are SGHTA and FQGNSA. CDR3: CASSLVGGSNYGYTF. The CDR3 nucleotides are TGTGCCAGCAGCTTAGTAGGAGGCAGCAACTATGGCTACACCTTC.

This chain links TRBV27 with TRBJ1-5; D is uncertain. CDR1 is MNHEY and CDR2 is SMNVEV in the germline V gene (reference sequence). The CDR3 has 13 amino acids. V gave up 6 bases and J gave up 2 bases, with 8 bases separating them. CDR3 in DNA: TGTGCCAGCAGGGAGGTGGGCAATCAGCCCCAGCATTTT. Protein product: CASREVGNQPQHF.

This clonotype was seen only a few times. This chain joins TRBV20-1 and TRBJ2-7; D is undetermined. With the DNA end fitting TRBJ2-5 better, the J assignment may be wrong. There are 10 residues in the CDR3. From germline, CDR1 is DFQATT and CDR2 SNEGSKA (reference sequence). The CDR3 DNA follows: TGCAGTGCTAGCCCAGAGACCCAGTACTTC. Amino acids: CSASPETQYF.

V is TRBV4-2 and J is TRBJ2-1; no firm D call. CDR1 LGHNA and CDR2 YNFKEQ come from the germline V gene. Trimming took 0 bases from V and 15 from J, leaving 15 bases between them. The CDR3 runs 13 residues. DNA for the CDR3: TGTGCCAGCAGCCAAGAGGACCGGCCCCCCACGTTCTTC. Amino acid sequence: CASSQEDRPPTFF.

The CDR3 loop is CASSRGASADNEQFF. As DNA, the CDR3 is TGTGCCAGCAGCCGAGGGGCTAGCGCTGACAATGAGCAGTTCTTC. The chain uses TRBV4-2 and TRBJ2-1; D may be TRBD2 (6 bases). The length of the CDR3 is 15 residues. The ends were cut back, 4 bases at V and 5 bases at J, with 15 bases in the middle. Germline V gene data show CDR1 as LGHNA and CDR2 as YNFKEQ.

This sequence joins TRBV10-3 and TRBJ2-2; D not resolved. V was trimmed by 4 bases and J by 1 base, leaving 10 bases between them. The length of the CDR3 is 15 residues. Germline V gene lookup returns CDR1 ENHRY and CDR2 SYGVKD. CDR3 amino acids: CAISGSQMNTGELFF. CDR3 nucleotides: TGTGCCATCAGTGGATCCCAAATGAACACCGGGGAGCTGTTTTTT.

This clonotype was picked up a small number of times. The chain recombines TRBV13 with TRBJ1-2; TRBD1 might be the D (5 bases). The V gene lost 0 bases and the J gene lost 3 bases, with 11 bases spanning the gap. Germline CDR1 reads PRHDT; CDR2 reads FYEKMQ (reference sequence). The CDR3 runs 15 residues. This chain's CDR3 is CASSLGQAYYYGYTF. In DNA, the CDR3 is TGTGCCAGCAGCTTAGGACAGGCGTATTACTATGGCTACACCTTC. Complete variable domain (other parts from reference TRBV13 and TRBJ1-2): AAGVIQSPRHLIKEKRETATLKCYPIPRHDTVYWYQQGPGQDPQFLISFYEKMQSDKGSIPDRFSAQQFSDYHSELNMSSLELGDSALYFCASSLGQAYYYGYTFGSGTRLTVV.

The chain is built from TRBV29-1 and TRBJ2-3; 12 bases are a match to TRBD2. V lost 6 bases, J lost 5 bases, and 3 bases stayed unmatched. The germline CDR1 and CDR2 sequences are SQVTM and ANQGSEA. There are 13 residues in the CDR3. The CDR3 DNA is TGCAGCGTACTACTAGCGGGAGGAGATACGCAGTATTTT. Amino acids: CSVLLAGGDTQYF.

This rearrangement joins TRBV18 to TRBJ1-5, with a possible D match to TRBD1 (5 bases). The CDR3 totals 14 residues. Germline loops: CDR1 KGHSH, CDR2 LQKENI. Between the trimmed V and J ends, which lost 6 bases and 2 bases, there was a span of 11 bases. The CDR3 is CASSPGSGNQPQHF. The CDR3, as DNA: TGTGCCAGCTCGCCAGGGTCGGGCAATCAGCCCCAGCATTTT.

About this clonotype itself: At one boundary the junction diverges from the germline segment, which might be a read error. The V and J genes are TRBV9 and TRBJ2-7; TRBD1 is a possible D gene (5 bases). This CDR3 is 14 amino acids long. Germline V CDR1 and CDR2: SGDLS, YYNGEE. The CDR3 is CARSPSTAAYEQYF. As DNA, the CDR3 is TGTGCCCGCAGCCCTTCGACAGCAGCCTACGAGCAGTACTTC. Filled out from reference TRBV9 and TRBJ2-7, the complete variable domain reads DSGVTQTPKHLITATGQRVTLRCSPRSGDLSVYWYQQSLDQGLQFLIQYYNGEERAKGNILERFSAQQFPDLHSELNLSSLELGDSALYFCARSPSTAAYEQYFGPGTRLTVT.

V usage is TRBV20-1 and J usage is TRBJ2-3; maybe TRBD2 (6 bases). Trimming removed 1 base from V and 0 bases from J, with 11 bases in between. Germline V gene data show CDR1 as DFQATT and CDR2 as SNEGSKA (reference sequence). The CDR3 contains 15 residues. The CDR3 bases are TGCAGTGCTAGAGTGGGGACTCCTAGCACAGATACGCAGTATTTT. It yields the protein CSARVGTPSTDTQYF.

The chain couples TRBV4-2 to TRBJ2-6; TRBD2 aligns across 11 bases. V was clipped by 0 bases and J by 3 bases; unmatched bases: 7. The CDR3 spans 19 residues. CDR1 LGHNA and CDR2 YNFKEQ come from the germline V gene. CDR3 residues: CASSQDLLAGVFGANVLTF. The CDR3, as DNA: TGTGCCAGCAGCCAAGATTTACTAGCGGGAGTTTTTGGGGCCAACGTCCTGACTTTC.

This clonotype appeared a few times. The chain combines TRBV7-3 with TRBJ2-1, with D unresolved. The germline V gene encodes CDR1 SGHTA and CDR2 FQGTGA. The CDR3 has 12 residues. Deletions cut 5 bases from V and 5 bases from J, with 7 bases between. CDR3 residues: CASSDPDNEQFF. In DNA form, the CDR3 reads TGTGCCAGCAGCGATCCAGACAATGAGCAGTTCTTC.

The chain is built from TRBV20-1 and TRBJ2-7; 8 nucleotides line up with TRBD2. Trimming at V came to 0 bases and at J to 5 bases, leaving 12 bases not matched to a gene. Germline CDR1 is DFQATT and CDR2 is SNEGSKA (reference sequence). The CDR3 extends over 16 amino acids. CDR3 DNA: TGCAGTGCTAGAGACGCCGGGAGGGCCCTTGTGGACGAGCAGTACTTC. Translation gives CSARDAGRALVDEQYF.

V is TRBV18 and J is TRBJ1-1, with D hard to call. Germline lookup yields CDR1 KGHSH and CDR2 LQKENI. Trimming took off 0 bases at V and 4 bases at J, with 12 bases between the two ends. This CDR3 spans 15 amino acids. DNA for the CDR3: TGTGCCAGCTCACCACCGGTACTGGATCTCACTGAAGCTTTCTTT. Translating gives CASSPPVLDLTEAFF.

V and J are TRBV7-8 and TRBJ1-4; 7 bases map to TRBD1. Germline-derived CDR1 and CDR2 are SGHVS and FQNEAQ. The CDR3 length is 14 residues. The V and J ends lost 5 bases and 4 bases, in that order; junction bases with no gene match: 4. In DNA form, the CDR3 reads TGTGCCAGCAGCCCCGGGACAGTTAATGAAAAACTGTTTTTT. This translates into CASSPGTVNEKLFF.

The chain uses TRBV30 and TRBJ2-5; perhaps D is TRBD1 or TRBD2 (5 bases each). This CDR3 has 12 residues. The V gene lost 7 bases and the J gene lost 1 base, with 10 bases spanning the gap. Germline CDR1 and CDR2: GTSNPN and SVGIG (reference sequence). CDR3 DNA sequence: TGTGCCTCGGGACCGATCCAAGAGACCCAGTACTTC. This sequence encodes CASGPIQETQYF.

The chain links TRBV29-1 to TRBJ1-1; D is unresolved. Trimming left V 4 bases short and J 1 base short, with 4 bases between. Germline V lookup: CDR1 SQVTM, CDR2 ANQGSEA. The CDR3 is 11 residues long. The CDR3 spells CSVGWNTEAFF. CDR3 sequence (DNA): TGCAGCGTTGGGTGGAACACTGAAGCTTTCTTT.

This clonotype has only a few counts. The chain couples TRBV20-1 to TRBJ1-5; D unclear. Germline V gene sequence: CDR1 DFQATT, CDR2 SNEGSKA (reference sequence). There are 13 residues in the CDR3. The V end lost 1 base, the J end lost 2 bases, and 6 bases lay between the germline ends. The CDR3 DNA sequence: TGCAGTGCTAGAGCGGCGGGCAATCAGCCCCAGCATTTT. It translates to CSARAAGNQPQHF.

The chain links TRBV7-3 to TRBJ2-7; TRBD2 matches at 9 bases. The CDR3 totals 15 residues. Per germline, CDR1 SGHTA and CDR2 FQGTGA. V was clipped by 5 bases and J by 4 bases; unmatched bases: 9. As DNA, the CDR3 is TGTGCCAGCAGCCTACTAGCGGGCGAAATTTACGAGCAGTACTTC. It yields the protein CASSLLAGEIYEQYF.